This TCR beta chain was recovered during a study of OX40 agonist ivuxolimab in advanced cancers. The wider study: Intravenous ivuxolimab at 0.01 to 10 mg/kg was given to patients every 2 weeks. Study results and caveats: Compared with CD4+, CD8+ T cells on average had more expanded clones.

This table comes from immunoSEQ multiplex PCR, and its TCRdb copy is limited to in-frame clones, with some not included. The data show roughly 46,000 clones, over 75% seen once. As concerns this clone: Its antigen is unknown.

The CDR3 runs 15 residues. V was clipped by 0 bases and J by 0 bases, with 9 bases between them. Germline V gene data show CDR1 as MNHEY and CDR2 as SMNVEV (reference sequence). This material consisted of CD4+ or CD8+ T cells sorted from blood, taken in a trial of the OX40 agonist ivuxolimab. The sequence derives from an adult with an advanced solid tumor such as melanoma, head and neck, liver or kidney cancer. The J gene is TRBJ2-7, the V gene TRBV27; the D is unclear. CDR3 region: CASSLSVPVSYEQYF. The CDR3 DNA reads TGTGCCAGCAGTTTATCGGTGCCGGTCTCCTACGAGCAGTACTTC.